This entry lists 15 T cell receptor beta chains sequenced from one sample in a study of breast tumors, draining lymph nodes, adjacent tissues. The lymph nodes were axillary draining lymph nodes from breast cancer patients. Each CDR3 protein gets one entry after TCRdb re-called the multiplex PCR reads with MiXCR. Among about 220,000 distinct CDR3 sequences listed, under 40% were seen once. The sample taken for sequencing was axillary lymph node tissue. The receptors here all came from a female donor with breast cancer. Some clones in this sample may be carry-over from other donors' samples.

This clonotype was picked up many times. The chain uses TRBV2 and TRBJ1-2, with 8 nucleotides matching TRBD1. The CDR3 sequence is 14 residues long. Germline lookup yields CDR1 SNHLY and CDR2 FYNNEI. V gave up 3 bases and J gave up 4 bases; unmatched junction bases: 4. The chain's CDR3 is CASSDQGAVYGYTF. CDR3 coding DNA: TGTGCCAGCAGTGACCAGGGGGCAGTCTATGGCTACACCTTC.

The genes are TRBV12-3 or TRBV12-4 and TRBJ1-6; tentatively, D is TRBD1 (5 bases). Trimming cost V 8 bases and J 7 bases, with 21 bases left between them. The CDR3 sequence is 16 residues long. CDR3 amino acids: CASRLGGTAGNSPLHF. CDR3 bases: TGTGCCAGCCGTCTCGGGGGGACGGCTGGGAATTCACCCCTCCACTTT.

In this sample, this clonotype turned up a few times. V gene TRBV20-1 combines with J gene TRBJ1-1; D not certain. The CDR3 is 14 amino acids. Germline CDR1 DFQATT, CDR2 SNEGSKA (reference sequence). V lost 3 bases and J lost 2, with 13 bases in between. The CDR3 loop reads CSARKREFNTEAFF. The CDR3 region has the DNA TGCAGTGCTAGGAAAAGAGAGTTTAACACTGAAGCTTTCTTT.

As for this clonotype: Being one base from a much bigger clone, this may be a read error. V and J are TRBV28 and TRBJ2-5, with D maybe TRBD1 (5 bases). V was cut by 2 bases and J by 3 bases, with 7 bases left in between. There are 13 residues in the CDR3. Germline V gene sequence: CDR1 MDHEN, CDR2 SYDVKM. The CDR3 spells CASSLGREETQYF. For the CDR3, the DNA is TGTGCCAGCAGTTTAGGCAGGGAAGAGACCCAGTACTTC. The full variable domain, its missing parts supplied by reference TRBV28 and TRBJ2-5, is DVKVTQSSRYLVKRTGEKVFLECVQDMDHENMFWYRQDPGLGLRLIYFSYDVKMKEKGDIPEGYSVSREKKERFSLILESASTNQTSMYLCASSLGREETQYFGPGTRLLVL.

In its sample, this clonotype was seen many times. The genes are TRBV7-2 and TRBJ1-2; a weak D match, TRBD1 (5 bases). The length of the CDR3 is 13 residues. Looked up from germline, CDR1 is SGHTA and CDR2 is FQGNSA. V lost 4 bases and J lost 6, with 12 bases in between. CDR3 loop: CASSSAGLDGYTF. CDR3 sequence (DNA): TGTGCCAGCAGCTCCGCAGGGTTGGATGGCTACACCTTC.

This clonotype was seen repeatedly, ten times or more. The chain joins TRBV29-1 to TRBJ2-2, with TRBD2 identical over 10 bases. The trim removed 7 bases at V and 1 base at J, leaving 9 bases unmatched. This CDR3 region has 16 residues. The germline V gene has CDR1 SQVTM and CDR2 ANQGSEA. The CDR3 is CSASGLALRNTGELFF. The CDR3 DNA follows: TGCAGCGCCTCGGGACTAGCGCTACGGAACACCGGGGAGCTGTTTTTT.

This clonotype came up many times. The chain is built from TRBV20-1 and TRBJ2-3, with 7 bases that match TRBD2. J gave up 0 bases and V 6 bases, and 6 bases lay outside the gene matches. Germline loops: CDR1 DFQATT, CDR2 SNEGSKA (reference sequence). The CDR3 is 14 residues long. CDR3 coding DNA: TGCAGTGCCCGTACGGGGGGAAGCACAGATACGCAGTATTTT. It translates to CSARTGGSTDTQYF.

This clonotype was counted a few times. V gene TRBV3-1 combines with J gene TRBJ2-1, with 11 bases identical to TRBD2. V trimming: 4 bases; J trimming: 6 bases; junction bases outside the gene matches: 14. The CDR3 covers 18 residues. Germline V gene data show CDR1 as LGHDT and CDR2 as YNNKEL (reference sequence). The CDR3 here is CASSLQGLAGGPGNEQFF. The CDR3 DNA reads as TGTGCCAGCAGCCTGCAGGGCTTAGCGGGAGGGCCGGGCAATGAGCAGTTCTTC.

The chain employs TRBV28 and TRBJ2-7, with 7 positions matching TRBD2. J lost 4 bases, V lost 6 bases, and 9 bases had no gene match. Germline V gives CDR1 MDHEN, CDR2 SYDVKM. The CDR3 is 14 amino acids. The CDR3 bases are TGTGCCAGCAGCCTTACCGGGAGGTATTACGAGCAGTACTTC. It is translated as CASSLTGRYYEQYF.

The genes are TRBV27 and TRBJ2-3; D gene uncertain. CDR3 length: 16 amino acids. V was clipped by 2 bases and J by 2 bases, with 14 bases between them. Germline V gene sequence: CDR1 MNHEY, CDR2 SMNVEV (reference sequence). CDR3 bases: TGTGCCAGCAGTTTAAGCCGGAGCTATATCACAGATACGCAGTATTTT. Protein sequence: CASSLSRSYITDTQYF.

The rearrangement joins TRBV3-1 to TRBJ1-2, with D maybe TRBD1 (6 bases). Germline CDR1 is LGHDT and CDR2 is YNNKEL (reference sequence). The CDR3 totals 16 residues. V was trimmed by 4 bases and J by 5 bases, leaving 20 bases between them. The CDR3 DNA is TGTGCCAGCAGCCGCGGCGGGGTAGGGGGGAAGTATGGCTACACCTTC. This sequence encodes CASSRGGVGGKYGYTF.

A few counts support this clonotype. This may be a read error, as it is one base from a much larger clone. This chain joins TRBV11-2 and TRBJ2-2, with 7 bases lining up with TRBD2. J gave up 8 bases and V 5 bases, and 11 bases lay outside the gene matches. CDR1 and CDR2 from the germline V gene are SGHAT and FQNNGV. This CDR3 has 15 residues. Here the CDR3 DNA reads TGTGCCAGCAGCCCCCGGACTAGGCCTATTGGGGAGCTGTTTTTT. Translated: CASSPRTRPIGELFF.

At least ten counts were recorded for this clonotype. This chain connects TRBV12-3 or TRBV12-4 to TRBJ2-3; D is unclear. The V and J ends lost 6 bases and 1 base respectively, with 8 bases between them. The CDR3 contains 13 residues. CDR3 bases: TGTGCCAGCAGCCGACCCGGCACAGATACGCAGTATTTT. Translating it yields CASSRPGTDTQYF.

This clonotype occurred many times. This chain joins TRBV5-8 and TRBJ1-3, with 9 bases lining up with TRBD1. Germline lookup yields CDR1 SGHTS and CDR2 YDEGEE. This CDR3 spans 20 amino acids. The V gene end was trimmed by 2 bases and the J gene end by 0 bases; junction bases not matched to a gene: 15. Here the CDR3 DNA reads TGTGCCAGCAGCTTACATCTCGGGACAGGGCTGATGAGCTCTGGAAACACCATATATTTT. It codes for CASSLHLGTGLMSSGNTIYF.

This clonotype occurred many times. The genes are TRBV4-1 and TRBJ2-7, with 10 bases lining up with TRBD1. Germline CDR1 MGHRA, CDR2 YSYEKL. The CDR3 is 15 amino acids. Germline trimming cut 4 bases from V and 0 bases from J; bases unmatched to any gene: 3. The CDR3 loop is CASSRGTGASYEQYF. For the CDR3, the DNA is TGCGCCAGCAGCCGAGGGACAGGGGCCTCCTACGAGCAGTACTTC.